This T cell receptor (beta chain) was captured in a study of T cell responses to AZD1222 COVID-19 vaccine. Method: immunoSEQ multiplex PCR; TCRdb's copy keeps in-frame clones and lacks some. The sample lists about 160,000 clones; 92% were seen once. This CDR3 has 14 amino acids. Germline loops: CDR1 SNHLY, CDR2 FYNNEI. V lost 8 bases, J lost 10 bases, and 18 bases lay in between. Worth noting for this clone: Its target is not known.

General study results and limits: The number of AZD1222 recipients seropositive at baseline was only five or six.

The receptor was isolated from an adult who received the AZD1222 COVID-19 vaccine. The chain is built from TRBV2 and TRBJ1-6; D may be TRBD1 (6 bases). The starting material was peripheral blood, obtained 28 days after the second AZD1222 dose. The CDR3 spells CASHLHRDGSPLHF. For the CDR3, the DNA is TGTGCCAGCCATCTTCACAGGGACGGCTCACCCCTCCACTTT.